These T cell receptor beta chains were read from a single sample in a study of OX40 agonist ivuxolimab in advanced cancers. Assay used: immunoSEQ multiplex PCR; TCRdb lists only in-frame clones, some missing. The table shows over 75,000 clones, with around 90% occurring only once. This sample comprised CD4+ or CD8+ T cells sorted from blood, obtained in a trial of the OX40 agonist ivuxolimab. These receptor sequences come from an adult with an advanced solid tumor such as melanoma, head and neck, liver or kidney cancer. CDR3s include the opening cysteine and the closing phenylalanine or tryptophan. A D gene is named only where the DNA matches it firmly. For some rows the clone size is stated as once, few or many, or as a class when expanded; others skip it.

V: TRBV7-6
J: TRBJ1-6
size: .
D: TRBD1
CDR3: CASSSYGQGYSPLHF
DNA: TGTGCCAGCAGCTCGTACGGACAGGGGTATTCACCCCTCCACTTT

V: TRBV7-8
J: TRBJ1-1
size: .
D: .
CDR3: CASSWGPGGTEAFF
DNA: TGTGCCAGCAGTTGGGGCCCTGGGGGGACTGAAGCTTTCTTT

V: TRBV6-6
J: TRBJ1-1
size: .
D: .
CDR3: CASSHTAGTTEAFF
DNA: TGTGCCAGCAGCCACACGGCAGGGACCACTGAAGCTTTCTTT

V: TRBV7-9
J: TRBJ2-7
size: .
D: TRBD1
CDR3: CASSRDRVENEQYF
DNA: TGTGCCAGCAGCCGGGACAGGGTAGAAAACGAGCAGTACTTC

V: TRBV4-2
J: TRBJ2-7
size: .
D: .
CDR3: CASSHHTLGRYEQYF
DNA: TGTGCCAGCAGCCATCACACCCTGGGAAGGTACGAGCAGTACTTC

V: TRBV18
J: TRBJ1-2
size: .
D: .
CDR3: CASSPRAGEGYGYTF
DNA: TGTGCCAGCTCACCACGAGCGGGGGAGGGCTATGGCTACACCTTC

V: TRBV19
J: TRBJ2-1
size: .
D: .
CDR3: CASSIGVSSYNEQFF
DNA: TGTGCCAGCAGTATAGGGGTTAGCTCCTACAATGAGCAGTTCTTC

V: TRBV4-3
J: TRBJ2-1
size: .
D: TRBD2
CDR3: CASSPTSGRLGEQFF
DNA: TGCGCCAGCAGCCCGACTAGCGGGAGGCTTGGTGAGCAGTTCTTC

V: TRBV5-1
J: TRBJ2-7
size: .
D: TRBD1
CDR3: CASSSTGGGSEQYF
DNA: TGCGCCAGCAGCTCTACAGGGGGCGGAAGCGAGCAGTACTTC

V: TRBV6-5
J: TRBJ2-3
size: once
D: .
CDR3: CASSSQAVTTDTQYF
DNA: TGTGCCAGCAGTTCCCAGGCTGTGACCACAGATACGCAGTATTTT

V: TRBV6-5
J: TRBJ2-5
size: .
D: TRBD2
CDR3: CASSYGSGTGGETQYF
DNA: TGTGCCAGCAGTTACGGGAGCGGGACTGGAGGAGAGACCCAGTACTTC

V: TRBV5-1
J: TRBJ1-1
size: .
D: TRBD1
CDR3: CASYRTGLEFTEAFF
DNA: TGCGCCAGCTACCGGACAGGTCTTGAGTTCACTGAAGCTTTCTTT

V: TRBV5-4
J: TRBJ2-1
size: .
D: .
CDR3: CASSLAENRWANEQFF
DNA: TGTGCCAGCAGCTTGGCCGAGAATAGATGGGCAAATGAGCAGTTCTTC

V: TRBV14
J: TRBJ2-5
size: .
D: .
CDR3: CASSQGLTYQETQYF
DNA: TGTGCCAGCAGTCAAGGACTGACGTACCAAGAGACCCAGTACTTC

V: TRBV28
J: TRBJ2-1
size: .
D: TRBD2
CDR3: CASSFRWEGLGNEQFF
DNA: TGTGCCAGCAGTTTTCGGTGGGAGGGCCTAGGGAATGAGCAGTTCTTC

V: TRBV9
J: TRBJ2-1
size: .
D: TRBD2
CDR3: CASSGGLAGGLSYNEQFF
DNA: TGTGCCAGCAGCGGAGGACTAGCGGGAGGCCTATCCTACAATGAGCAGTTCTTC

V: TRBV30
J: TRBJ1-6
size: .
D: .
CDR3: CAWRELGDYNSPLHF
DNA: TGTGCCTGGAGGGAGTTGGGGGACTATAATTCACCCCTCCACTTT

V: TRBV7-2
J: TRBJ1-4
size: .
D: TRBD1
CDR3: CASSFQQGRGEKLFF
DNA: TGTGCCAGCAGCTTCCAACAGGGGCGGGGTGAAAAACTGTTTTTT

V: TRBV25-1
J: TRBJ2-1
size: .
D: .
CDR3: CASSAQGYNEQFF
DNA: TGTGCCAGCAGTGCTCAGGGTTACAATGAGCAGTTCTTC

V: TRBV11-3
J: TRBJ1-1
size: .
D: .
CDR3: CASSLGRANTEAFF
DNA: TGTGCCAGCAGCTTGGGCAGAGCGAACACTGAAGCTTTCTTT

V: TRBV19
J: TRBJ2-5
size: .
D: .
CDR3: CASSGGYVETQYF
DNA: TGTGCCAGTAGTGGGGGCTACGTGGAGACCCAGTACTTC

V: TRBV5-6
J: TRBJ1-1
size: .
D: TRBD1
CDR3: CASSSTTGEAFF
DNA: TGTGCCAGCAGCTCAACGACAGGGGAAGCTTTCTTT